The clone carrying this T cell receptor beta chain was seen a few times. The treatment was: oral pan-JAK inhibitor, 5-10 mg twice daily. The investigators collected lesional scalp punch biopsies and peripheral blood from alopecia areata patients. RNA was isolated and reverse transcribed to cDNA, the sequencing template. Here immunoSEQ multiplex PCR was the method, and the copy in TCRdb shows in-frame clones only, minus some. The data contain around 5,600 clones, around 62% of them seen just once; the ten biggest clones take up around 9.4%. The germline CDR1 and CDR2 sequences are MGHRA and YSYEKL. V lost 6 bases to trimming and J lost 3 bases; unmatched junction nucleotides: 6. The length of the CDR3 is 14 residues. This entry belongs to a study of CD8+ T cells in alopecia areata.

V usage is TRBV4-1 and J usage is TRBJ1-2; 8 bases are shared with TRBD1. This clonotype was obtained from a human donor with alopecia areata. The sequencing here drew on skin, taken at approximately week 30, from a patient treated with tofacitinib. CDR3: CASRIQGGDYGYTF. CDR3 sequence (DNA): TGCGCCAGCAGGATACAGGGGGGGGACTATGGCTACACCTTC.